The 23 T cell receptor beta chains given below trace back to one sample, sequenced in a study of lymphopenia after photon versus proton radiotherapy. Clones were read by immunoSEQ multiplex PCR, and TCRdb kept only the in-frame ones, dropping some. The profile shows 25,000 to 40,000 clones, about 87% of them singletons. The specimen comprised peripheral blood, sampled from a patient treated with proton-based radiotherapy. The receptors come from a woman in her seventies with pancreatic cancer.

The chain has TRBV28 and TRBJ1-3; TRBD1 matches 8 bases. The germline CDR1 and CDR2 sequences are MDHEN and SYDVKM. The CDR3 is 13 amino acids. J lost 4 bases, V lost 7 bases, and 3 bases had no gene match. The CDR3 bases are TGTGCCAGCATTACAGGGGGGGGAAACACCATATATTTT. Translated: CASITGGGNTIYF.

This clone was seen just once. V and J are TRBV11-1 and TRBJ2-7, with D perhaps TRBD1 (5 bases). CDR1 is SGHAT and CDR2 is FQDESV in the germline V gene (reference sequence). The CDR3 runs to 16 residues. Trimming shortened V by 5 bases and J by 7 bases, and 24 bases separated the two germline ends. CDR3 DNA sequence: TGTGCCAGCAGCAAATTCAGGGATACCGAGCTTCGAGAGCAGTACTTC. This encodes CASSKFRDTELREQYF.

The chain has TRBV2 and TRBJ2-7; D is undetermined. CDR1 is SNHLY, CDR2 FYNNEI, per germline. V was pared by 6 bases and J by 3 bases, with 9 bases between. The CDR3 has 12 residues. For the CDR3, the DNA is TGTGCCAGCAGGCTAGTCGGCTACGAGCAGTACTTC. Translation gives CASRLVGYEQYF.

The chain links TRBV5-4 to TRBJ1-4, with D possibly TRBD1 on 6 matching bases. This CDR3 is built from 14 residues. Germline CDR1 and CDR2: SGHNT and YYREEE (reference sequence). Deletions cut 3 bases from V and 1 base from J, with 7 bases between. The CDR3 protein is CASSSQGTNEKLFF. The CDR3 DNA reads TGTGCCAGCAGCTCACAGGGAACTAATGAAAAACTGTTTTTT. Combining the CDR3 with reference TRBV5-4 and TRBJ1-4 gives the whole variable domain ETGVTQSPTHLIKTRGQQVTLRCSSQSGHNTVSWYQQALGQGPQFIFQYYREEENGRGNFPPRFSGLQFPNYSSELNVNALELDDSALYLCASSSQGTNEKLFFGSGTQLSVL.

V gene TRBV9 combines with J gene TRBJ1-2; D gene unclear. Trimming took 4 bases from V and 7 from J, leaving 23 bases between them. The length of the CDR3 is 16 residues. Germline lookup yields CDR1 SGDLS and CDR2 YYNGEE. The CDR3 sequence is CASSPGIQISTGGYTF. In nucleotides, the CDR3 is TGTGCCAGCAGCCCGGGTATCCAGATCTCGACGGGTGGCTACACCTTC.

The chain uses TRBV5-1 and TRBJ1-3, with TRBD1 as a possible D gene (6 bases). In germline, CDR1 is SGHRS, CDR2 YFSETQ. Trimming cost V 9 bases and J 1 base, with 11 bases left between them. The CDR3 is 13 amino acids. CDR3 amino acids: CATSGTSGNTIYF. The CDR3 coding sequence is TGCGCCACCTCGGGGACATCTGGAAACACCATATATTTT.

The J gene is TRBJ2-7, the V gene TRBV2; TRBD2 matches 14 bases. The trim removed 6 bases at V and 6 bases at J, leaving 16 bases unmatched. This CDR3 contains 18 residues. The germline V gene encodes CDR1 SNHLY and CDR2 FYNNEI. The CDR3 reads CASRTSGRADQSSFEQYF. The CDR3, as DNA: TGTGCCAGCAGGACTAGCGGGAGGGCCGATCAGAGTAGCTTCGAGCAGTACTTC.

This CDR3 is CASSYSNSKMNTEAFF. The CDR3 DNA reads as TGTGCCAGCAGTTACTCGAACAGCAAGATGAACACTGAAGCTTTCTTT. The rearrangement uses TRBV6-5 and TRBJ1-1; the D is unclear. V lost 0 bases and J lost 0, with 11 bases in between. Germline V lookup: CDR1 MNHEY, CDR2 SVGAGI. The CDR3 runs to 16 residues.

V usage is TRBV27 and J usage is TRBJ2-2, with TRBD2 matching 7 bases. The CDR3 has 15 residues. Germline V gene lookup returns CDR1 MNHEY and CDR2 SMNVEV (reference sequence). V was pared by 4 bases and J by 6 bases, with 8 bases of the junction left unmatched. The CDR3 nucleotides are TGTGCCAGCAGTTCTAGCGGAGCTGGCGCCGGGGAGCTGTTTTTT. It specifies CASSSSGAGAGELFF.

The chain employs TRBV4-3 and TRBJ2-7; TRBD1 is a possible D gene (6 bases). Germline CDR1 LGHNA, CDR2 YSLEER. Trimming stripped 3 bases from V and 4 bases from J, with 13 bases between. The CDR3 covers 14 residues. CDR3 protein: CASSQDSWAYEQYF. DNA for the CDR3: TGCGCCAGCAGCCAGGACAGTTGGGCGTACGAGCAGTACTTC.

The chain has TRBV27 and TRBJ2-1; possibly TRBD2 for D (5 bases). This CDR3 has 11 amino acids. Trimming took 7 bases from V and 7 from J, leaving 8 bases between them. Germline lookup yields CDR1 MNHEY and CDR2 SMNVEV (reference sequence). CDR3 bases: TGTGCCAGCAAACTAGATAATGAGCAGTTCTTC. Its protein product is CASKLDNEQFF.

This clone appeared once. The chain uses TRBV4-3 and TRBJ1-3, with D possibly matching TRBD1 (5 bases). Germline CDR1 reads LGHNA; CDR2 reads YSLEER. This CDR3 is built from 15 residues. The germline V and J ends were trimmed by 1 base and 2 bases, with 9 bases remaining between them. Here the CDR3 DNA reads TGCGCCAGCAGCCAAGTTGGGGGAGCTGGAAACACCATATATTTT. Its translation is CASSQVGGAGNTIYF.

This chain joins TRBV21-1 and TRBJ2-7. TRBV21-1 is shown as a pseudogene. CDR3 size: 14 residues. CDR3 nucleotides: TGTGCCAGCAGCAAAAGGGACGGCAGCTACGAGCAGTACTTC. The encoded protein is CASSKRDGSYEQYF.

The chain uses TRBV7-6 and TRBJ1-1; D is ambiguous. This CDR3 comprises 14 residues. Trimming removed 2 bases from V and 8 bases from J, with 15 bases in between. Germline values: CDR1 SGHVS, CDR2 FNYEAQ. The CDR3 DNA is TGTGCCAGCAGCTTATGGTCGAGTTCGGACGAAGCTTTCTTT. Its translation: CASSLWSSSDEAFF.

This chain connects TRBV7-9 to TRBJ1-3; D unresolved. CDR1 SEHNR and CDR2 FQNEAQ come from the germline V gene (reference sequence). The CDR3 length is 15 residues. V dropped 4 bases and J dropped 2 bases, with 12 bases sitting between them. The CDR3 sequence is CASSSDGVAGNTIYF. CDR3 sequence (DNA): TGTGCCAGCAGCTCGGATGGTGTCGCTGGAAACACCATATATTTT.

V gene TRBV6-5 combines with J gene TRBJ1-3; D is uncertain. The CDR3 is 15 amino acids. From germline, CDR1 is MNHEY and CDR2 SVGAGI. V lost 1 base and J lost 2, with 9 bases in between. CDR3 protein: CASSYYRGTGNTIYF. The CDR3 bases are TGTGCCAGCAGTTACTATCGAGGGACTGGAAACACCATATATTTT.

This clone came up a few times. The V call is TRBV28, the J call TRBJ2-6; D remains ambiguous. CDR1 and CDR2 from the germline V gene are MDHEN and SYDVKM. V gave up 10 bases and J gave up 1 base, with 11 bases separating them. This CDR3 contains 14 residues. The CDR3 DNA follows: TGTGCCACCCAGACACCTTCTGGGGCCAACGTCCTGACTTTC. As protein: CATQTPSGANVLTF. Using reference TRBV28 and TRBJ2-6 for the parts outside the CDR3, the full variable domain is DVKVTQSSRYLVKRTGEKVFLECVQDMDHENMFWYRQDPGLGLRLIYFSYDVKMKEKGDIPEGYSVSREKKERFSLILESASTNQTSMYLCATQTPSGANVLTFGAGSRLTVL.

The chain employs TRBV21-1 and TRBJ2-1; the table's D gene call, TRBD2, was not cross checked with the DNA. TRBV21-1 is a listed pseudogene. The CDR3 runs 20 residues. The CDR3 DNA reads as TGTGCCAGCAGCAAAGCTCGAGGGACTAGCGGGAGGGCTATAGTCAATGAGCAGTTCTTC. It yields the protein CASSKARGTSGRAIVNEQFF.

The table lists this clone with a few counts. This sequence joins TRBV6-4 and TRBJ2-2; D not resolved. This CDR3 spans 13 amino acids. Between the trimmed V and J ends, which lost 8 bases and 0 bases, there was a span of 7 bases. The germline V gene encodes CDR1 MRHNA and CDR2 SNTAGT. The CDR3 loop reads CASGQSNTGELFF. CDR3 sequence (DNA): TGTGCCAGCGGGCAATCGAACACCGGGGAGCTGTTTTTT.

The V call is TRBV4-3, the J call TRBJ2-1; 7 nucleotides match TRBD2. CDR3 size: 16 residues. Germline values: CDR1 LGHNA, CDR2 YSLEER. V trimming: 4 bases; J trimming: 0 bases; junction bases outside the gene matches: 6. The CDR3 DNA sequence: TGCGCCAGCAGCCCGAGGGCGGGGGTCTCCTACAATGAGCAGTTCTTC. This encodes CASSPRAGVSYNEQFF.

V usage is TRBV7-9 and J usage is TRBJ2-1; 9 nucleotides match TRBD2. The germline gives CDR1 SEHNR, CDR2 FQNEAQ (reference sequence). V lost 7 bases and J lost 7; bases outside the gene matches: 11. The CDR3 loop spans 15 amino acids. The CDR3 bases are TGTGCCAGCACCACCTGGGGCGGGAGGGGGAATGAGCAGTTCTTC. It yields the protein CASTTWGGRGNEQFF.

This clone appeared once. The chain carries TRBV6-5 and TRBJ1-2; no definite D call. The CDR3 is 14 residues long. Germline loops: CDR1 MNHEY, CDR2 SVGAGI. Trimming stripped 4 bases from V and 6 bases from J, with 15 bases between. The CDR3 sequence: CASSSLGGINGYTF. The CDR3 DNA reads TGTGCCAGCAGTTCACTCGGAGGGATAAATGGCTACACCTTC.

V and J are TRBV18 and TRBJ2-3, with D possibly being TRBD1 or TRBD2 (5 bases each). Between the trimmed V and J ends, which lost 7 bases and 1 base, there was a span of 21 bases. The CDR3 spans 17 residues. The V gene's germline CDR1 is KGHSH and CDR2 LQKENI. The CDR3 loop is CASFFAPQGRGTDTQYF. The CDR3 DNA reads TGTGCCAGCTTTTTCGCCCCGCAGGGACGGGGCACAGATACGCAGTATTTT.